This section outlines one TCR beta chain sequence together with its context. Its cognate antigen is unknown. This sample is part of a study of cytomegalovirus exposure and HLA in healthy donors. Study-level points and caveats: TCR beta V- and J-gene trimming was later associated with a missense DCLRE1C variant. Donors were assumed by presence/absence analyses to have roughly uniform sequencing depth. It emerged from a later analysis that several of the most significant clusters appeared to be linked to common viral pathogens. Among CMV-associated TCR beta chains, most appeared HLA-restricted in a later analysis.

PCR amplification relied on 60 Vbeta primers (plus 13 Jbeta primers). Using immunoSEQ multiplex PCR, the repertoire was profiled, and TCRdb retains in-frame clones only, with some absent. The sample holds 120,000 to 150,000 clones, roughly 80% seen once. This CDR3 is 17 amino acids long. CDR1 ENHRY and CDR2 SYGVKD come from the germline V gene. V trimming: 4 bases; J trimming: 5 bases; junction bases outside the gene matches: 11. The gene calls are TRBV10-3 and TRBJ2-1, with 10 positions matching TRBD2. Input material: PBMCs. This sequence originates from a male donor in good health and CMV-seronegative. The CDR3 reads CAISVTQAGGKHNEQFF. In DNA, the CDR3 is TGTGCCATCAGTGTGACACAAGCGGGGGGGAAACACAATGAGCAGTTCTTC.